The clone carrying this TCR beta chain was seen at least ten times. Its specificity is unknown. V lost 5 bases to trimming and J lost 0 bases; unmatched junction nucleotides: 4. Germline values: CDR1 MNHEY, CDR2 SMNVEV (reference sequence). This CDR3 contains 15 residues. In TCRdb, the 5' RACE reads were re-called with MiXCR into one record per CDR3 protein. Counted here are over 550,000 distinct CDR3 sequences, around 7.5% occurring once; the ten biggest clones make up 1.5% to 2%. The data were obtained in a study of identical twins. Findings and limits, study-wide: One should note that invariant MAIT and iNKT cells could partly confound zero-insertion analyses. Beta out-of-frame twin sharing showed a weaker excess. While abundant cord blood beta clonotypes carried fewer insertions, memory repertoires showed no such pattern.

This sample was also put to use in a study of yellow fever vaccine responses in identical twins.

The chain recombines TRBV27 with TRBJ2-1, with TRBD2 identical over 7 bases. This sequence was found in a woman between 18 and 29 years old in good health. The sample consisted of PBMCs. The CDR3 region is CASSPSGHSYNEQFF. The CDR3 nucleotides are TGTGCCAGCAGTCCTAGCGGACACTCCTACAATGAGCAGTTCTTC.